These 23 T cell receptor beta chains were all obtained from the same sample, sequenced in a study of T cell responses to AZD1222 COVID-19 vaccine. This table comes from immunoSEQ multiplex PCR, and its TCRdb copy is limited to in-frame clones, with some not included. The sample shows some 120,000 clones, 80% to 90% of them seen only once. Sequenced here: peripheral blood, sampled on day 0 of AZD1222 vaccination. The receptors here all came from an adult in good health.

The genes are TRBV5-1 and TRBJ2-1; D may be TRBD2 (6 bases). This CDR3 has 15 amino acids. Per germline, CDR1 SGHRS and CDR2 YFSETQ. V was shortened by 5 bases and J by 4 bases, with 16 bases between the two germline ends. The CDR3 is CASRRTGLGYNEQFF. The CDR3 nucleotides read TGCGCCAGCAGACGCACGGGACTGGGGTACAATGAGCAGTTCTTC.

The J gene is TRBJ1-6, the V gene TRBV5-8; D is undetermined. This CDR3 has 14 amino acids. V gave up 1 base and J gave up 8 bases, with 10 bases separating them. From germline, CDR1 is SGHTS and CDR2 YDEGEE. CDR3 nucleotides: TGTGCCAGCAGCTTGTCGGACGGATATTCACCCCTCCACTTT. Protein sequence: CASSLSDGYSPLHF.

The chain carries TRBV6-5 and TRBJ2-2; D is unclear. CDR3 length equals 13 residues. V shed 7 bases and J shed 5 bases, with 11 bases lying between them. In germline, CDR1 is MNHEY, CDR2 SVGAGI. The CDR3 protein is CASTPYGTGELFF. The CDR3 DNA is TGTGCCAGCACTCCATATGGGACCGGGGAGCTGTTTTTT.

The V gene is TRBV19, the J gene TRBJ2-7; a possible D gene is TRBD1 (5 bases). The germline V and J ends were trimmed by 0 bases and 3 bases, with 12 bases remaining between them. This CDR3 comprises 15 residues. The germline V gene has CDR1 LNHDA and CDR2 SQIVND (reference sequence). The CDR3 region is CASSIDRTTVYEQYF. The CDR3 nucleotides read TGTGCCAGTAGTATAGATCGGACGACAGTCTACGAGCAGTACTTC.

V is TRBV6-2 or TRBV6-3 and J is TRBJ2-2, with 8 bases matching TRBD2. The CDR3 runs 16 residues. Germline CDR1 MNHEY, CDR2 SVGEGT. The junction had 4 bases not matched to a gene; V was cut back by 4 bases and J by 0 bases. CDR3 DNA: TGTGCCAGCAGTTTCCGACTAGCGACGAACACCGGGGAGCTGTTTTTT. Residues: CASSFRLATNTGELFF.

J is TRBJ2-1 and V is TRBV18; TRBD1 matches 8 bases. Germline V gene data show CDR1 as KGHSH and CDR2 as LQKENI. J was trimmed by 7 bases and V by 3 bases; bases with no gene match: 11. The CDR3 is 16 amino acids. The CDR3: CASSPLMTGAQNEQFF. CDR3 in DNA: TGTGCCAGCTCACCCCTAATGACAGGGGCGCAGAATGAGCAGTTCTTC.

This rearrangement joins TRBV6-5 to TRBJ1-1; D is unresolved. Deletions cut 2 bases from V and 1 base from J, with 8 bases between. Germline V gene data show CDR1 as MNHEY and CDR2 as SVGAGI. CDR3 length: 14 amino acids. CDR3 nucleotides: TGTGCCAGCAGTTACAGGCAGCCGAACACTGAAGCTTTCTTT. Protein: CASSYRQPNTEAFF.

The rearrangement joins TRBV5-1 to TRBJ1-2; the match to TRBD1 covers 10 bases. The CDR3 is 15 residues long. Germline V gives CDR1 SGHRS, CDR2 YFSETQ. Losses at the gene ends were 7 bases for V and 8 bases for J; bases not matched to a gene: 14. CDR3 residues: CASGADRGSGSGYTF. DNA for the CDR3: TGCGCCAGCGGAGCGGACAGGGGGAGCGGGAGCGGCTACACCTTC.

The rearrangement links TRBV7-9 to TRBJ2-1; 9 bases are a match to TRBD2. There are 17 residues in the CDR3. CDR1 and CDR2 from the germline V gene are SEHNR and FQNEAQ (reference sequence). V lost 0 bases, J lost 0 bases, and 3 bases stayed unmatched. This CDR3 is CASSLAASGDSYNEQFF. As DNA, the CDR3 is TGTGCCAGCAGCTTAGCGGCTAGCGGGGACTCCTACAATGAGCAGTTCTTC.

CDR3 region: CASRTTNTGELFF. The CDR3 nucleotides are TGTGCCAGCAGAACTACGAACACCGGGGAGCTGTTTTTT. The chain uses TRBV6-5 and TRBJ2-2; D is unresolved. V was trimmed by 6 bases and J by 0 bases, leaving 5 bases between them. The CDR3 length is 13 residues. The germline V gene encodes CDR1 MNHEY and CDR2 SVGAGI.

The chain employs TRBV5-8 and TRBJ2-7; D possibly matches TRBD1 or TRBD2 (5 bases each). Germline assignment: CDR1 SGHTS and CDR2 YDEGEE. The CDR3 is made up of 13 amino acids. V was cut by 0 bases and J by 8 bases, with 12 bases left in between. Here the CDR3 reads CASSLGDHEKQYF. The DNA for the CDR3 is TGTGCCAGCAGCTTGGGGGACCACGAGAAGCAGTACTTC.

V usage is TRBV9 and J usage is TRBJ1-5; possibly TRBD1 for D (6 bases). Per the germline V gene, CDR1 is SGDLS and CDR2 is YYNGEE. The V gene lost 4 bases and the J gene lost 7 bases, with 15 bases spanning the gap. The CDR3 is 14 residues long. The CDR3 spells CASSQSRGIQPQHF. CDR3 bases: TGTGCCAGCAGCCAAAGCAGGGGTATACAGCCCCAGCATTTT.

The J gene is TRBJ2-7, the V gene TRBV2; D is tentatively TRBD1 or TRBD2 (5 bases each). The germline V gene has CDR1 SNHLY and CDR2 FYNNEI. V was shortened by 7 bases and J by 5 bases, with 21 bases between the two germline ends. The CDR3 has 15 residues. The CDR3 nucleotides are TGTGCCAGCAAAATCTCAGGGACCCAGACGGACGAGCAGTACTTC. Translation: CASKISGTQTDEQYF.

The gene calls are TRBV7-3 and TRBJ1-1, with D tentatively TRBD1 (5 bases). The CDR3 totals 13 residues. CDR1 SGHTA and CDR2 FQGTGA come from the germline V gene. The ends were cut back, 5 bases at V and 5 bases at J, with 12 bases in the middle. CDR3 protein: CASSARQNTEAFF. The CDR3 DNA sequence: TGTGCCAGCAGCGCCCGACAGAATACTGAAGCTTTCTTT.

The chain employs TRBV5-6 and TRBJ2-1; 11 nucleotides agree with TRBD2. V lost 1 base and J lost 3; bases outside the gene matches: 6. The CDR3 is 17 amino acids. Germline V lookup: CDR1 SGHDT, CDR2 YYEEEE. CDR3 coding DNA: TGTGCCAGCAGCTTGAGGAGACTAGCGGGATTCTACAATGAGCAGTTCTTC. It specifies CASSLRRLAGFYNEQFF. Based on the CDR3 plus reference TRBV5-6 and TRBJ2-1, the full variable domain is DAGVTQSPTHLIKTRGQQVTLRCSPKSGHDTVSWYQQALGQGPQFIFQYYEEEERQRGNFPDRFSGHQFPNYSSELNVNALLLGDSALYLCASSLRRLAGFYNEQFFGPGTRLTVL.

CDR3 coding DNA: TGTGCCAGCAGTGGGGGGGCGGTTCGAGAGACCCAGTACTTC. It translates to CASSGGAVRETQYF. This chain connects TRBV2 to TRBJ2-5; either TRBD1 or TRBD2 may fit D (6 bases each). Germline V lookup: CDR1 SNHLY, CDR2 FYNNEI. V shed 4 bases and J shed 4 bases, with 13 bases lying between them. CDR3 length: 14 amino acids. The full variable domain, its missing parts supplied by reference TRBV2 and TRBJ2-5, is EPEVTQTPSHQVTQMGQEVILRCVPISNHLYFYWYRQILGQKVEFLVSFYNNEISEKSEIFDDQFSVERPDGSNFTLKIRSTKLEDSAMYFCASSGGAVRETQYFGPGTRLLVL.

The chain is built from TRBV20-1 and TRBJ1-2; tentatively, D is TRBD1 (6 bases). Germline V gives CDR1 DFQATT, CDR2 SNEGSKA (reference sequence). The CDR3 is 15 amino acids. V lost 3 bases and J lost 3, with 17 bases in between. The DNA of the CDR3 is TGCAGTGCTAGTAGAGTCCCAGGGGATCACTATGGCTACACCTTC. Residues: CSASRVPGDHYGYTF.

The chain couples TRBV27 to TRBJ2-1, with D uncertain. Trimming cost V 4 bases and J 12 bases, with 16 bases left between them. Germline V gene lookup returns CDR1 MNHEY and CDR2 SMNVEV (reference sequence). The CDR3 is 13 amino acids. In DNA form, the CDR3 reads TGTGCCAGCAGTTCATCGGGCCCTAGGCGGCAGTTCTTC. This sequence encodes CASSSSGPRRQFF.

This rearrangement joins TRBV6-5 to TRBJ2-1; a weak D match, TRBD1 (7 bases). The CDR3 loop spans 15 amino acids. CDR1 is MNHEY, CDR2 SVGAGI, per germline. Trimming took off 2 bases at V and 9 bases at J, with 17 bases between the two ends. CDR3 in amino acids: CASSYRGDRYGEQFF. The DNA of the CDR3 is TGTGCCAGCAGTTACAGGGGGGACAGATATGGTGAGCAGTTCTTC.

J is TRBJ1-5 and V is TRBV6-1, with 10 bases identical to TRBD1. This CDR3 is 16 amino acids long. Trimming removed 6 bases from V and 5 bases from J; junction bases left unmatched: 10. Germline CDR1 MNHNS, CDR2 SASEGT. The CDR3 here is CASSEPGQGYYQPQHF. The CDR3 nucleotides read TGTGCCAGCAGCGAACCGGGACAGGGGTATTATCAGCCCCAGCATTTT.

The V call is TRBV2, the J call TRBJ1-3; 10 nucleotides align to TRBD1. Germline CDR1 and CDR2: SNHLY and FYNNEI. V lost 10 bases, J lost 4 bases, and 4 bases stayed unmatched. The length of the CDR3 is 13 residues. The CDR3 coding sequence is TGTGCCATAGACAGGGGGCCGGGAAACACCATATATTTT. Its translation is CAIDRGPGNTIYF.

The chain combines TRBV18 with TRBJ1-6; a possible D gene is TRBD1 (6 bases). This CDR3 spans 14 amino acids. CDR1 KGHSH and CDR2 LQKENI come from the germline V gene. The V end lost 4 bases, the J end lost 10 bases, and 14 bases lay between the germline ends. CDR3 protein: CASSLTGVESPLHF. In DNA, the CDR3 is TGTGCCAGCTCACTGACAGGTGTGGAGTCACCCCTCCACTTT.

V and J are TRBV7-3 and TRBJ2-5; D uncertain. Germline CDR1 is SGHTA and CDR2 is FQGTGA. V was cut by 3 bases and J by 0 bases, with 5 bases left in between. CDR3 length equals 13 residues. The CDR3 bases are TGTGCCAGCAGCTTTGACTACCAAGAGACCCAGTACTTC. Residues: CASSFDYQETQYF. The full variable domain, completed using reference TRBV7-3 and TRBJ2-5, is GAGVSQTPSNKVTEKGKYVELRCDPISGHTALYWYRQSLGQGPEFLIYFQGTGAADDSGLPNDRFFAVRPEGSVSTLKIQRTERGDSAVYLCASSFDYQETQYFGPGTRLLVL.